This T cell receptor beta chain appears in the sequencing data of a study of blood T cell repertoires in COVID-19. The overall study: Researchers got acute and convalescent COVID-19 samples from the United States, Italy and Spain. The cDNA or gDNA used as material had been derived from T cells, B-cell-depleted T cells, or PBMCs.

J was trimmed by 0 bases and V by 3 bases; bases with no gene match: 10. Germline V lookup: CDR1 SGDLS, CDR2 YYNGEE. This CDR3 region has 18 residues. Original handling: Amplification with reference gene primers provided the estimates of nucleated cell counts. The assay was immunoSEQ multiplex PCR, and TCRdb's table has in-frame clones only and misses some. The DNA was the basis for D and trimming; V, J and clone size are from that table. The data hold some 98,000 clones, with roughly 84% observed a single time. This rearrangement joins TRBV9 to TRBJ2-1; 9 bases match TRBD1. The TCR originated in a man aged 55-75 years with acute or convalescent COVID-19. Source material: peripheral blood. As DNA, the CDR3 is TGTGCCAGCAGCGGTGGGGGCGGACAGGGGAGCTCCTACAATGAGCAGTTCTTC. Its translation is CASSGGGGQGSSYNEQFF.